This T cell receptor (beta chain) was obtained from a study of CD8 T cells in ankylosing spondylitis. This clonotype was recorded many times. Its specificity is not known. One entry per CDR3 protein, called by TCRdb with MiXCR from the 5' RACE reads. The sample contains over 95,000 distinct CDR3 sequences, about 8.3% of which appear only once. CDR1 is DFQATT and CDR2 is SNEGSKA in the germline V gene (reference sequence). This CDR3 spans 13 amino acids. V lost 7 bases to trimming and J lost 5 bases, with 15 bases between them. Overall study findings and caveats: CD8+ disease-linked clones were present at relatively low frequencies in blood. In ankylosing spondylitis blood, a motif of roughly eight highly homologous TCR beta variants appeared characteristic.

This sequence originates from a male donor with ankylosing spondylitis or in good health (not recorded which). This sequence joins TRBV20-1 and TRBJ2-1; a weak D match, TRBD2 (6 bases). Source material: blood, either unsorted or a sorted T cell fraction (not recorded which). The CDR3 DNA reads as TGCAGTGGCGGGACTGGATTTGACAATGAGCAGTTCTTC. Translating gives CSGGTGFDNEQFF.